Below are 31 T cell receptor beta chains sequenced from a single sample in a study of Graves' ophthalmopathy and Graves' hyperthyroidism. As the template, RNA transcripts were used to amplify TCR beta CDR3 regions. HTBI primers primed a first-round RT-PCR, and a second-round multiplex PCR followed. From the multiplex PCR reads, TCRdb called clonotypes with MiXCR, one entry per CDR3 protein. The sample records about 1.2 million distinct CDR3 sequences, 35% to 45% being singletons. The specimen was peripheral blood or thyroid tissue (not recorded which). The receptors derive from an adult man with Graves' hyperthyroidism.

This clonotype turned up a few times. CDR3 sequence reads: CAWSSGTGYTEAFF. The CDR3 DNA sequence: TGTGCCTGGAGTTCCGGGACAGGGTACACTGAAGCTTTCTTT. The V and J genes are TRBV30 and TRBJ1-1, with TRBD1 identical over 9 bases. V dropped 2 bases and J dropped 3; count of bases not matched to a gene: 4. This CDR3 spans 14 amino acids. The germline V gene encodes CDR1 GTSNPN and CDR2 SVGIG (reference sequence).

This clonotype was seen just once. J is TRBJ2-7 and V is TRBV7-9, with TRBD1 matching over 8 bases. V gave up 3 bases and J gave up 2 bases; unmatched junction bases: 9. The CDR3 extends over 16 amino acids. The germline V gene encodes CDR1 SEHNR and CDR2 FQNEAQ (reference sequence). The CDR3 DNA is TGTGCCAGCAGCTTCTCCTTCGGGACAGGCACCTACGAGCAGTACTTC. Its translation: CASSFSFGTGTYEQYF.

This clonotype has just a few counts. Here the CDR3 DNA reads TGTGCCAGCAGCCTCCCCGGGGGGAGCACTGAAGCTTTCTTT. It yields the protein CASSLPGGSTEAFF. The J gene is TRBJ1-1, the V gene TRBV7-8, with D perhaps TRBD1 (5 bases). From germline, CDR1 is SGHVS and CDR2 FQNEAQ. Trimming cost V 5 bases and J 4 bases, with 14 bases left between them. The CDR3 runs to 14 residues.

The chain combines TRBV7-9 with TRBJ2-2, with 14 bases identical to TRBD2. From germline, CDR1 is SEHNR and CDR2 FQNEAQ (reference sequence). Germline trimming cut 4 bases from V and 4 bases from J; bases unmatched to any gene: 5. The CDR3 covers 17 residues. This CDR3 reads CASSWGLAGASTGELFF. Here the CDR3 DNA reads TGTGCCAGCAGCTGGGGACTAGCGGGAGCAAGCACCGGGGAGCTGTTTTTT.

This rearrangement joins TRBV7-9 to TRBJ1-3; D possibly corresponds to TRBD1 (5 bases). The ends were cut back, 5 bases at V and 4 bases at J, with 27 bases in the middle. Germline V gene sequence: CDR1 SEHNR, CDR2 FQNEAQ (reference sequence). The CDR3 sequence is 19 residues long. The CDR3 bases are TGTGCCAGCAGCCCCTCGAGGGCCACGCGGTGGACACCCGGAAACACCATATATTTT. Amino acids: CASSPSRATRWTPGNTIYF.

This chain links TRBV6-2 or TRBV6-3 with TRBJ2-5; D ambiguous. Per the germline V gene, CDR1 is MNHEY and CDR2 is SVGEGT. V lost 2 bases and J lost 5, with 12 bases in between. This CDR3 has 14 amino acids. The CDR3 DNA sequence: TGTGCCAGCAGTTACCTCACGGGTATGGAGACCCAGTACTTC. Translation gives CASSYLTGMETQYF.

V usage is TRBV7-2 and J usage is TRBJ1-4; weak D call: TRBD1 (5 bases). The V gene lost 5 bases and the J gene lost 8 bases, with 15 bases spanning the gap. The CDR3 has 14 amino acids. The V gene's germline CDR1 is SGHTA and CDR2 FQGNSA. The CDR3 coding sequence is TGTGCCAGCAGCCCCGGGACGGCTATAGAAAAACTGTTTTTT. Translated, it gives CASSPGTAIEKLFF.

This clonotype was found once. Being one base from a much bigger clone, this may be a read error. The chain recombines TRBV10-3 with TRBJ2-2; 8 bases fit TRBD2. CDR1 and CDR2 (germline): ENHRY, SYGVKD. The J segment lost 6 bases and the V segment lost 0 bases, leaving 3 bases of the junction unmatched. The CDR3 spans 15 residues. The CDR3 protein is CAISESRGAAGELFF. CDR3 nucleotide sequence: TGTGCCATCAGTGAGTCGCGGGGGGCCGCCGGGGAGCTGTTTTTT.

This clonotype was counted many times. The V gene is TRBV24-1, the J gene TRBJ2-5; D may be TRBD1 (5 bases). Germline V gene data show CDR1 as KGHDR and CDR2 as SFDVKD. The CDR3 runs 16 residues. V lost 3 bases, J lost 1 base, and 14 bases lay in between. The CDR3 DNA follows: TGTGCCACCAGTGATCCCATGAAGACAGTCCAAGAGACCCAGTACTTC. Protein product: CATSDPMKTVQETQYF.

About this clonotype itself: A read error may explain this, as a much larger clone is one base away. The chain has TRBV20-1 and TRBJ2-7; 7 bases are shared with TRBD2. The V and J ends lost 1 base and 3 bases, in that order; junction bases with no gene match: 9. Germline CDR1 DFQATT, CDR2 SNEGSKA (reference sequence). The CDR3 sequence is 15 residues long. Here the CDR3 reads CSARVGGRIDYEQYF. As DNA, the CDR3 is TGCAGTGCTAGAGTCGGGGGGAGAATTGACTACGAGCAGTACTTC.

The rearrangement uses TRBV13 and TRBJ2-7; D may be TRBD1 (5 bases). Germline V CDR1 and CDR2: PRHDT, FYEKMQ (reference sequence). V lost 5 bases to trimming and J lost 2 bases, with 13 bases between them. This CDR3 has 14 amino acids. CDR3 in DNA: TGTGCCAGCAGCCGAGCAGGACAAACCTACGAGCAGTACTTC. Its protein product is CASSRAGQTYEQYF.

This rearrangement joins TRBV12-3 or TRBV12-4 to TRBJ2-7; 9 positions match TRBD2. Losses at the gene ends were 3 bases for V and 9 bases for J; bases not matched to a gene: 6. CDR3 size: 13 residues. The chain's CDR3 is CASSFGGRGGQYF. As DNA, the CDR3 is TGTGCCAGCAGTTTTGGCGGGAGGGGCGGGCAGTACTTC.

This clonotype was seen a handful of times. This may be a read error: a much more frequent sequence differs by one nucleotide. The rearrangement uses TRBV27 and TRBJ1-1; 8 bases map to TRBD1. Germline-derived CDR1 and CDR2 are MNHEY and SMNVEV (reference sequence). The CDR3 length is 14 residues. V shed 4 bases and J 1 base; nucleotides not matched to a gene: 2. The CDR3 DNA reads TGTGCCAGCAGTTGGGACAGGAAGAACACTGAAGCTTTCTTT. Translating it yields CASSWDRKNTEAFF.

This clonotype was detected ten times or more. The chain links TRBV7-9 to TRBJ1-6; D is unclear. CDR1 SEHNR and CDR2 FQNEAQ come from the germline V gene (reference sequence). The CDR3 is 15 amino acids. V was shortened by 5 bases and J by 7 bases, with 15 bases between the two germline ends. Here the CDR3 reads CASSQPDRYNSPLHF. The CDR3 DNA reads TGTGCCAGCAGCCAACCGGACCGCTACAATTCACCCCTCCACTTT.

The chain couples TRBV4-3 to TRBJ2-7; D may be TRBD1 (6 bases). CDR1 and CDR2 (germline): LGHNA, YSLEER. The CDR3 length is 16 residues. The ends were cut back, 0 bases at V and 2 bases at J, with 14 bases in the middle. CDR3 sequence reads: CASSQDLWTETYEQYF. The CDR3 DNA reads TGCGCCAGCAGCCAAGATCTGTGGACAGAGACCTACGAGCAGTACTTC.

The chain couples TRBV25-1 to TRBJ2-5, with 8 bases fitting TRBD2. This CDR3 has 16 residues. The trim removed 2 bases at V and 0 bases at J, leaving 5 bases unmatched. Germline V gives CDR1 MGHDK, CDR2 SYGVNS. The CDR3 region is CASSERASGYQETQYF. The CDR3 DNA follows: TGTGCCAGCAGTGAAAGGGCTAGCGGGTACCAAGAGACCCAGTACTTC.

This clonotype was detected many times. The chain couples TRBV7-9 to TRBJ1-6, with TRBD1 identical over 10 bases. Germline V gene lookup returns CDR1 SEHNR and CDR2 FQNEAQ (reference sequence). V shed 5 bases, J shed 7 bases, and the junction held 5 bases outside the gene matches. The CDR3 loop spans 15 amino acids. The CDR3 loop reads CASSPPGQGNSPLHF. As DNA, the CDR3 is TGTGCCAGCAGCCCGCCGGGACAGGGGAATTCACCCCTCCACTTT.

This clonotype appeared many times. This sequence joins TRBV2 and TRBJ2-2; 11 bases fit TRBD1. The CDR3 is 15 amino acids. Germline assignment: CDR1 SNHLY and CDR2 FYNNEI. V lost 6 bases to trimming and J lost 5 bases; unmatched junction nucleotides: 5. The CDR3 loop is CASSGQGALTGELFF. In DNA, the CDR3 is TGTGCCAGCAGCGGACAGGGGGCTTTAACCGGGGAGCTGTTTTTT.

This clonotype has more than one count but fewer than ten. The chain uses TRBV6-1 and TRBJ2-7; TRBD1 might be the D (7 bases). Looked up from germline, CDR1 is MNHNS and CDR2 is SASEGT. This CDR3 comprises 13 residues. V gave up 7 bases and J gave up 7 bases, with 17 bases separating them. The CDR3 here is CASISRGAYEQYF. In DNA form, the CDR3 reads TGTGCCAGCATCTCCAGGGGGGCGTATGAGCAGTACTTC.

This clonotype was seen repeatedly, ten times or more. This rearrangement joins TRBV20-1 to TRBJ1-5; no reliable D call. Germline loops: CDR1 DFQATT, CDR2 SNEGSKA (reference sequence). Trimming pared 5 bases from V and 1 base from J, leaving 6 bases between. The CDR3 is 12 residues long. The CDR3 loop is CSAQQSNQPQHF. CDR3 coding DNA: TGCAGTGCTCAACAAAGCAATCAGCCCCAGCATTTT.

This clonotype has just one count. This chain links TRBV9 with TRBJ1-5; TRBD1 might be the D (5 bases). The V and J ends lost 1 base and 8 bases respectively, with 13 bases between them. Germline V gene lookup returns CDR1 SGDLS and CDR2 YYNGEE. The CDR3 runs to 14 residues. The DNA of the CDR3 is TGTGCCAGCAGCGTACAAGGCGGGGGGGAGCCCCAGCATTTT. Its translation is CASSVQGGGEPQHF.

The rearrangement joins TRBV12-3 or TRBV12-4 to TRBJ2-7; 8 bases are a match to TRBD2. Trimming took 7 bases from V and 3 from J; bases not matched to a gene: 11. This CDR3 has 15 residues. In DNA form, the CDR3 reads TGTGCCAGCACCTTAACGTCAGCGGGGGACTACGAGCAGTACTTC. Encoded protein: CASTLTSAGDYEQYF.

This clonotype was recorded a few times. The chain joins TRBV24-1 to TRBJ2-3, with D perhaps matching TRBD2 (6 bases). The CDR3 totals 13 residues. In germline, CDR1 is KGHDR, CDR2 SFDVKD. Trimming shortened V by 3 bases and J by 14 bases, and 17 bases separated the two germline ends. For the CDR3, the DNA is TGTGCCACCAGTGATAGGAGGGATGAGTCGTTGTATTTT. It specifies CATSDRRDESLYF.

Ten or more counts support this clonotype. The rearrangement links TRBV2 to TRBJ2-7; 9 nucleotides agree with TRBD2. The CDR3 totals 14 residues. V dropped 7 bases and J dropped 2; count of bases not matched to a gene: 6. Per germline, CDR1 SNHLY and CDR2 FYNNEI. CDR3 amino acids: CASTYAGGPYEQYF. In nucleotides, the CDR3 is TGTGCCAGCACCTACGCGGGAGGGCCCTACGAGCAGTACTTC.

The genes are TRBV28 and TRBJ2-5; 8 bases are a match to TRBD2. CDR3 length: 16 amino acids. The ends lost 7 bases at V and 1 base at J; junction bases unmatched: 11. Germline V gives CDR1 MDHEN, CDR2 SYDVKM. DNA for the CDR3: TGTGCCAGCACCCTAGGTGGGACTAGGGCCCAAGAGACCCAGTACTTC. This sequence encodes CASTLGGTRAQETQYF.

With regard to this clonotype: This may be a read error, as it is one base from a much larger clone. The CDR3 reads CVSTLPPAYEQYF. The CDR3 region has the DNA TGTGTCAGCACCCTCCCCCCCGCCTACGAGCAGTACTTC. The chain is built from TRBV5-5 and TRBJ2-7; the D is unclear. The CDR3 sequence is 13 residues long. Germline CDR1 is SGHKS and CDR2 is YYEKEE (reference sequence).

This clonotype was found many times. The V gene is TRBV5-1, the J gene TRBJ2-2; TRBD1 aligns across 11 bases. The V gene's germline CDR1 is SGHRS and CDR2 YFSETQ. The CDR3 contains 15 residues. J was trimmed by 5 bases and V by 3 bases; bases with no gene match: 3. CDR3 loop: CASSWGQGDTGELFF. CDR3 in DNA: TGCGCCAGCAGCTGGGGACAGGGGGATACCGGGGAGCTGTTTTTT.

Only a few counts were recorded for this clonotype. The CDR3 loop reads CASSQRRQGGFEKLFF. CDR3 bases: TGCGCCAGCAGCCAGAGACGACAGGGGGGTTTTGAAAAACTGTTTTTT. The chain recombines TRBV4-3 with TRBJ1-4; 9 bases line up with TRBD1. J gave up 7 bases and V 3 bases, and 9 bases lay outside the gene matches. The germline V gene has CDR1 LGHNA and CDR2 YSLEER. The CDR3 totals 16 residues.

The sample holds one count of this clonotype. The chain is built from TRBV6-1 and TRBJ2-6; TRBD1 agrees at 9 bases. Trimming took 6 bases from V and 2 from J; bases not matched to a gene: 8. CDR3 length: 17 amino acids. The germline V gene has CDR1 MNHNS and CDR2 SASEGT. The CDR3 here is CASRGRRDRAGANVLTF. For the CDR3, the DNA is TGTGCCAGCAGAGGGCGCCGGGACAGGGCTGGGGCCAACGTCCTGACTTTC.

This clonotype was recorded many times. This rearrangement joins TRBV13 to TRBJ1-5; 8 nucleotides line up with TRBD1. The CDR3 sequence is 13 residues long. V gave up 5 bases and J gave up 7 bases; unmatched junction bases: 4. Germline CDR1 PRHDT, CDR2 FYEKMQ (reference sequence). The CDR3 sequence is CASSRTGSQPQHF. In nucleotides, the CDR3 is TGTGCCAGCAGCCGGACAGGGTCCCAGCCCCAGCATTTT. The variable domain in full, with the rest retrieved from reference TRBV13 and TRBJ1-5, is AAGVIQSPRHLIKEKRETATLKCYPIPRHDTVYWYQQGPGQDPQFLISFYEKMQSDKGSIPDRFSAQQFSDYHSELNMSSLELGDSALYFCASSRTGSQPQHFGDGTRLSIL.

This clonotype occurred many times. The chain combines TRBV11-2 with TRBJ2-7; TRBD1 agrees at 8 bases. The CDR3 sequence is 15 residues long. Trimming removed 1 base from V and 2 bases from J; junction bases left unmatched: 4. Germline V CDR1 and CDR2: SGHAT, FQNNGV. The CDR3 is CASSLGTGGAYEQYF. In DNA, the CDR3 is TGTGCCAGCAGCTTAGGAACAGGGGGTGCCTACGAGCAGTACTTC.